The TCR beta chain under discussion was sequenced for a study of CD8+CD57+ T cells in acquired aplastic anemia. In the study overall: Sorting CD4+ and CD8+ cells gave DNA averaging roughly 3.2 ug.

CDR3 and TCR beta VDJ profiling relied on genomic DNA as the template. Using its own MiXCR run on the reads, TCRdb lists one record per CDR3 protein. In the table there are 75,000 to 80,000 distinct CDR3 sequences, approximately 70% of which are singletons. Patients chosen for sequencing had CD8+CD57+ cells that had expanded, as shown by flow cytometry. With no exception, the patients had severe acquired aplastic anemia. Patients were therapy-naive when their blood was sampled. The source material was sorted CD4+, CD8+, or CD8+CD57+ T cells (not recorded which) from PBMCs. This receptor was identified in a human donor with aplastic anemia.

In DNA form, the CDR3 reads TGCGCCAGCTCGGCTGGAAATTCACCCCTCCACTTT. It specifies CASSAGNSPLHF. V and J are TRBV10-1 and TRBJ1-6; D not resolved. Germline V gives CDR1 WNHNN, CDR2 SYGVQD (reference sequence). This CDR3 contains 12 residues. The ends were cut back, 8 bases at V and 7 bases at J, with 9 bases in the middle.